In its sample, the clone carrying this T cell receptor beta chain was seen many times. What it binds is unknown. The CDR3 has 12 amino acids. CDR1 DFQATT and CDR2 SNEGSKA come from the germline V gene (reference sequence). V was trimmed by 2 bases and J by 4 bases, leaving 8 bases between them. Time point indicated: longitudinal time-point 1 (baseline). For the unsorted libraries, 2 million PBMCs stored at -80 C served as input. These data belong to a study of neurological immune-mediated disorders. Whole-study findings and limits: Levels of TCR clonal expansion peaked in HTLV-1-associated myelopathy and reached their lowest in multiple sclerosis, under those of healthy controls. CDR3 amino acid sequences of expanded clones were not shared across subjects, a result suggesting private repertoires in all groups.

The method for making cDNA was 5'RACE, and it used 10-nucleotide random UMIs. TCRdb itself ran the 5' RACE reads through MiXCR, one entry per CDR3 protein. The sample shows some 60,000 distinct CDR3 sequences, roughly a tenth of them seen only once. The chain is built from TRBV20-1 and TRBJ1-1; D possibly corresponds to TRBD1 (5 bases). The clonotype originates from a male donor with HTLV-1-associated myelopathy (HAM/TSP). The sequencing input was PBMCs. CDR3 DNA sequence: TGCAGTGCTAGACTGGGGGGCACTGAAGCTTTCTTT. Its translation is CSARLGGTEAFF.